One and the same sample provided the 18 T cell receptor beta chains below, sequenced in a study of blood T cell repertoires in COVID-19 (dated by TCRdb to about 2020). Libraries were made using the immunoSEQ multiplex PCR assay. As stored in TCRdb, this immuneACCESS dataset retains in-frame rearrangements with V and J assigned. A fraction of the clones does not appear; measured against another copy, unresolved V genes explain less than half of the discrepancy, and the remainder lacks a known reason. For this sample the table gives tens of thousands of clones, of which about 80% were detected only once. The ten biggest clones cover roughly 20% of the sample. Sequencing used peripheral blood. The receptor set was obtained from a human donor in a cohort sampled during active COVID-19.

This clone was detected a few times. The J gene is TRBJ2-4, the V gene TRBV5-6, with D hard to call. Germline loops: CDR1 SGHDT, CDR2 YYEEEE. This CDR3 spans 14 amino acids. The V gene lost 4 bases and the J gene lost 1 base, with 9 bases spanning the gap. CDR3 sequence reads: CASSQWLAKNIQYF. The DNA for the CDR3 is TGTGCCAGCAGCCAATGGCTGGCCAAAAACATTCAGTACTTC.

The chain is built from TRBV2 and TRBJ1-1; tentative D call: TRBD1 (6 bases). The CDR3 is made up of 16 amino acids. CDR1 and CDR2 from the germline V gene are SNHLY and FYNNEI. V lost 7 bases, J lost 2 bases, and 20 bases lay in between. The CDR3 DNA sequence: TGTGCCAGCATAGGGCCCGAGGGGGAGTTTAACACTGAAGCTTTCTTT. This codes for CASIGPEGEFNTEAFF.

The chain links TRBV19 to TRBJ2-5; 9 positions agree with TRBD1. The trim removed 3 bases at V and 4 bases at J, leaving 6 bases unmatched. The V gene's germline CDR1 is LNHDA and CDR2 SQIVND (reference sequence). This CDR3 contains 15 residues. This CDR3 reads CASSILGTGTETQYF. CDR3 nucleotides: TGTGCCAGTAGTATCTTAGGGACAGGGACAGAGACCCAGTACTTC.

This clone was observed once. The chain recombines TRBV5-5 with TRBJ1-2, with TRBD1 identical over 7 bases. The CDR3 sequence is 15 residues long. Trimming removed 0 bases from V and 2 bases from J; junction bases left unmatched: 4. Germline V lookup: CDR1 SGHKS, CDR2 YYEKEE (reference sequence). In DNA form, the CDR3 reads TGTGCCAGCAGCTTGGGACAGGGACTGAACTATGGCTACACCTTC. Residues: CASSLGQGLNYGYTF.

As concerns this clone: Its ends do not fully match the called genes, so a read error is possible. This rearrangement joins TRBV7-9 to TRBJ1-2; possible D gene TRBD1, 6 bases. Looked up from germline, CDR1 is SEHNR and CDR2 is FQNEAQ (reference sequence). The CDR3 is 13 amino acids. The CDR3 DNA sequence: TGTGCCAGCAGCTTAGACAGGGTTACCGGGCCCTTATTC. Its protein product is CASSLDRVTGPLF.

V and J are TRBV3-1 (or the pseudogene TRBV3-2) and TRBJ2-7, with 11 bases identical to TRBD2. The CDR3 is 16 amino acids. The V gene's germline CDR1 is LGHDT and CDR2 YNNKEL (reference sequence). Trimming removed 7 bases from V and 5 bases from J; junction bases left unmatched: 13. The CDR3 bases are TGTGCCAGCAACTTACTAGCGGGGGCCCTCGGTCACGAGCAGTACTTC. Its protein is CASNLLAGALGHEQYF.

V and J are TRBV7-9 and TRBJ1-4, with 7 positions matching TRBD1. V gave up 5 bases and J gave up 6 bases; unmatched junction bases: 9. Germline CDR1 reads SEHNR; CDR2 reads FQNEAQ (reference sequence). The CDR3 extends over 15 amino acids. The CDR3 protein is CASSHIDRVDEKLFF. In nucleotides, the CDR3 is TGTGCCAGCAGCCACATCGACAGGGTGGATGAAAAACTGTTTTTT.

This rearrangement joins TRBV5-1 to TRBJ2-3; 7 bases align to TRBD2. CDR1 is SGHRS, CDR2 YFSETQ, per germline. This CDR3 comprises 17 residues. The V gene end was trimmed by 4 bases and the J gene end by 1 base; junction bases not matched to a gene: 12. CDR3 sequence (DNA): TGCGCCAGCAGCCCTGACCAAGGAGGACTAGGCACAGATACGCAGTATTTT. Protein product: CASSPDQGGLGTDTQYF.

The chain couples TRBV2 to TRBJ2-6; TRBD1 might be the D (5 bases). Deletions cut 3 bases from V and 0 bases from J, with 6 bases between. The germline gives CDR1 SNHLY, CDR2 FYNNEI. There are 15 residues in the CDR3. CDR3 in amino acids: CASSETDSGANVLTF. DNA for the CDR3: TGTGCCAGCAGTGAGACAGACTCTGGGGCCAACGTCCTGACTTTC.

The CDR3 nucleotides are TGTGCCAGCAGCTTAGCGTTGACAGGGGGGAGCTCTGGAAACACCATATATTTT. It encodes CASSLALTGGSSGNTIYF. The chain combines TRBV7-9 with TRBJ1-3, with 9 bases aligning to TRBD1. The CDR3 is 18 residues long. CDR1 is SEHNR and CDR2 is FQNEAQ in the germline V gene (reference sequence). V lost 0 bases, J lost 0 bases, and 6 bases stayed unmatched.

This chain links TRBV20-1 with TRBJ1-2; D ambiguous. Between the trimmed V and J ends, which lost 3 bases and 7 bases, there was a span of 15 bases. The CDR3 has 13 residues. CDR1 is DFQATT and CDR2 is SNEGSKA in the germline V gene (reference sequence). DNA for the CDR3: TGCAGTGCTAGTTTCCGCGGTTATGGTGGCTACACCTTC. As protein: CSASFRGYGGYTF.

In this sample, this clone turned up once. The DNA for the CDR3 is TGTGCCAGCAGTGAATCCCTTTATACGCAGTATTTT. This translates into CASSESLYTQYF. V gene TRBV6-1 combines with J gene TRBJ2-3, with D hard to call. The CDR3 runs to 12 residues. The germline V and J ends were trimmed by 2 bases and 7 bases, with 7 bases remaining between them. Germline V gene data show CDR1 as MNHNS and CDR2 as SASEGT.

This chain uses TRBV5-4 with TRBJ1-1; unclear D gene. The CDR3 consists of 13 residues. CDR1 and CDR2 from the germline V gene are SGHNT and YYREEE (reference sequence). Between the trimmed V and J ends, which lost 3 bases and 4 bases, there was a span of 10 bases. In nucleotides, the CDR3 is TGTGCCAGCAGCTCTAGAGTGGGCACTGAAGCTTTCTTT. Its translation: CASSSRVGTEAFF.

V is TRBV30 and J is TRBJ1-2; D gene uncertain. The CDR3 length is 12 residues. Germline CDR1 is GTSNPN and CDR2 is SVGIG (reference sequence). The V and J ends lost 5 bases and 5 bases respectively, with 12 bases between them. CDR3 in DNA: TGTGCCTGGGTGGGCAGTGAATATGGCTACACCTTC. Its protein product is CAWVGSEYGYTF.

The CDR3 DNA reads as TGTGCCAGCTCACCCGGGACAGGGTTAGTTGGCACTGAAGCTTTCTTT. This encodes CASSPGTGLVGTEAFF. The chain joins TRBV18 to TRBJ1-1; 9 bases fit TRBD1. CDR3 size: 16 residues. After removal of 3 bases from V and 4 bases from J, the junction contained 9 bases not matched to a gene. Germline CDR1 is KGHSH and CDR2 is LQKENI. The whole variable domain, filled in from reference TRBV18 and TRBJ1-1, reads NAGVMQNPRHLVRRRGQEARLRCSPMKGHSHVYWYRQLPEEGLKFMVYLQKENIIDESGMPKERFSAEFPKEGPSILRIQQVVRGDSAAYFCASSPGTGLVGTEAFFGQGTRLTVV.

The chain combines TRBV20-1 with TRBJ1-5; D is unclear. Germline lookup yields CDR1 DFQATT and CDR2 SNEGSKA (reference sequence). Trimming shortened V by 6 bases and J by 3 bases, and 12 bases separated the two germline ends. The CDR3 spans 13 residues. CDR3 sequence: CSASFSVNQPQHF. The DNA for the CDR3 is TGCAGTGCAAGTTTCAGCGTCAATCAGCCCCAGCATTTT.

As regards this clone: Other DNA sequences in the sample encode the same CDR3. The rearrangement links TRBV5-1 to TRBJ2-7, with 10 bases identical to TRBD1. Losses at the gene ends were 0 bases for V and 3 bases for J; bases not matched to a gene: 0. Germline lookup yields CDR1 SGHRS and CDR2 YFSETQ. The CDR3 contains 14 residues. Here the CDR3 reads CASSLGTGGYEQYF. In DNA, the CDR3 is TGCGCCAGCAGCTTGGGGACAGGGGGCTACGAGCAGTACTTC.

The genes are TRBV3-1 (or the pseudogene TRBV3-2) and TRBJ1-2; maybe TRBD1 (6 bases). V lost 0 bases to trimming and J lost 6 bases, with 17 bases between them. From germline, CDR1 is LGHDT and CDR2 YNNKEL (reference sequence). There are 16 residues in the CDR3. The CDR3 DNA reads as TGTGCCAGCAGCCAAGAAGCCTTACAGGGATCCCATGGCTACACCTTC. Amino acid sequence: CASSQEALQGSHGYTF.